This TCR beta chain is from a study of T cells in Graves' hyperthyroidism and ophthalmopathy. The CDR3 totals 18 residues. V was pared by 2 bases and J by 0 bases, with 17 bases between. CDR1 is MNHEY, CDR2 SVGEGT, per germline. This clonotype turned up a few times. Researchers took RNA transcripts and amplified the TCR beta CDR3 regions from them. The TCR CDR3 first-round RT-PCR relied on the HTBI primer set. Via MiXCR, TCRdb re-called the multiplex PCR reads, giving one row per CDR3 protein. Of a few hundred thousand distinct CDR3 sequences listed, 46% are singletons. The V gene is TRBV6-2 or TRBV6-3, the J gene TRBJ1-5; no reliable D call. Source material: peripheral blood or thyroid tissue (not recorded which). This sequence was found in a young woman with Graves' hyperthyroidism. The CDR3 spells CASSYDERHIHSNQPQHF. The DNA of the CDR3 is TGTGCCAGCAGTTACGATGAGCGTCACATCCATAGCAATCAGCCCCAGCATTTT.